This T cell receptor beta chain is drawn from a study of beta chain features in type 1 diabetes. Whole-study context: About 110,000,000 sorted cells were examined across all samples.

Germline loops: CDR1 SGHRS, CDR2 YFSETQ. There are 14 residues in the CDR3. Trimming removed 4 bases from V and 5 bases from J, with 15 bases in between. Of note for this clone: Its antigen is not identified.

Study results and limitations: Shortening of TCRB CDR3s, moderate but significant, appeared in all four CD4+ subsets of Type 1 diabetes patients. Fewer junction insertions and more nucleotide deletions appeared in type 1 diabetes patients.

Each sorted population was over 95% pure. Reverse transcription of all isolated RNA meant that expressed TCRB transcripts were sequenced. Profiling relied on immunoSEQ multiplex PCR, and the TCRdb table lists in-frame clones only, not all of them. In the table there are 40,000 to 60,000 clones, 55% to 80% of which are singletons. The sequencing input was stem cell memory CD4+ T cells from blood. The sequence was obtained from a woman aged 25-40 years with type 1 diabetes. The chain has TRBV5-1 and TRBJ2-5; tentative D call: TRBD1 (6 bases). The CDR3 loop reads CASSEGQFGETQYF. The CDR3 region has the DNA TGCGCCAGCAGCGAAGGACAGTTCGGGGAGACCCAGTACTTC.